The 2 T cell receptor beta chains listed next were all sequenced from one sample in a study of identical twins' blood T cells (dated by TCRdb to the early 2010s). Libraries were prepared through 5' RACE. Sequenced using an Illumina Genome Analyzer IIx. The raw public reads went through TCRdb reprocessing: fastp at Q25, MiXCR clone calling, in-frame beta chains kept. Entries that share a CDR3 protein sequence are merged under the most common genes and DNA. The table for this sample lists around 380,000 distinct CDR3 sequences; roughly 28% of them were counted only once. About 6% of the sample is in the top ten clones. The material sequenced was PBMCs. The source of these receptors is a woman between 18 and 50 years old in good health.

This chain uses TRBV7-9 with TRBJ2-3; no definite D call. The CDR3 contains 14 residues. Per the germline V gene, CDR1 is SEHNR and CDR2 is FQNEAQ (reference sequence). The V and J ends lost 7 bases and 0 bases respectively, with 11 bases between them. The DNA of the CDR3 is TGTGCCAGCAAGGATTCGGCTAGCACAGATACGCAGTATTTT. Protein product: CASKDSASTDTQYF.

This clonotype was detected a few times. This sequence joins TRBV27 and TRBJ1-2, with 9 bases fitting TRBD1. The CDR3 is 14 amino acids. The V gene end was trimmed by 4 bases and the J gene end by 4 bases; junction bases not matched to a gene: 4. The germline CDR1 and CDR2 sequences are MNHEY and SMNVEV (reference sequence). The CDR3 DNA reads TGTGCCAGCAGTTGGGGACAGGGACTCTATGGCTACACCTTC. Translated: CASSWGQGLYGYTF.